Sequencing of this TCR beta chain was carried out in a study of T cell responses to AZD1222 COVID-19 vaccine. Broader study findings: Spike-specific TCRs gained breadth and depth after people received two AZD1222 doses. Donor demographics were predominantly white British with a female majority; clonal diversity may be underestimated. Only 5 to 7 AZD1222 recipients were seropositive at baseline.

Germline lookup yields CDR1 SEHNR and CDR2 FQNEAQ (reference sequence). V was clipped by 8 bases and J by 4 bases, with 12 bases between them. The CDR3 is 13 residues long. TCRdb's copy holds only in-frame clones and misses some; the assay was immunoSEQ multiplex PCR. The top ten clones hold about 3.1% of a sample with more than 110,000 clones, 70% to 90% of them seen once. About this clone itself: The antigen remains undetermined.

The chain employs TRBV7-9 and TRBJ1-3, with D perhaps TRBD1 (6 bases). The origin of this receptor is an adult who received the AZD1222 COVID-19 vaccine. This material consisted of peripheral blood, taken 28 days after the second AZD1222 dose. CDR3 sequence (DNA): TGTGCCAGCGGACAGAACGCCGGAAACACCATATATTTT. Translation gives CASGQNAGNTIYF.